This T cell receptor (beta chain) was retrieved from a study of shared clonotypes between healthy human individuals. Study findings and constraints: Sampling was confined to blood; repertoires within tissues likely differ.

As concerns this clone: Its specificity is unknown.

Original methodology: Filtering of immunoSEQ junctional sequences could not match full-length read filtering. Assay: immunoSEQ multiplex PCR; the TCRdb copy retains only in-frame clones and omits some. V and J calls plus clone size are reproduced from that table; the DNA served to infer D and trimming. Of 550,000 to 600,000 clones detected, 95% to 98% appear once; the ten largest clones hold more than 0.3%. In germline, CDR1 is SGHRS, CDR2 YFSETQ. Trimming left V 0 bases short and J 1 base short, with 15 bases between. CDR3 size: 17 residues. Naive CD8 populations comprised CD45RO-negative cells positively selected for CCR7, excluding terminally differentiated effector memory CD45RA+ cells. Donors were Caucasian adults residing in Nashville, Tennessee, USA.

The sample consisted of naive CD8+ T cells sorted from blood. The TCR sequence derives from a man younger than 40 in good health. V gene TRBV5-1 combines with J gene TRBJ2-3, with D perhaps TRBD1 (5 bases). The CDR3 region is CASSLGGVGTGTDTQYF. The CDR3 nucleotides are TGCGCCAGCAGCTTGGGGGGCGTGGGAACGGGCACAGATACGCAGTATTTT.